This is a list of T cell receptor beta chains from one sample in a study of blood T cell repertoires in COVID-19. Sequenced by immunoSEQ multiplex PCR; TCRdb stores in-frame clones only, minus some. The repertoire holds about 100,000 clones, with approximately 79% as singletons. The sample consisted of peripheral blood. All receptors derive from a woman older than 75 with active or convalescent COVID-19. Each CDR3 is given with its conserved first and last residue. Fields, in order: V gene, J gene, CDR3 protein.

v_gene: TRBV5-1; j_gene: TRBJ1-3; CDR3aa: CASSLAPGGAAGNTIYF
v_gene: TRBV6-5; j_gene: TRBJ1-1; CDR3aa: CASKKRTGLNTEAFF
v_gene: TRBV28; j_gene: TRBJ2-7; CDR3aa: CASSSGGPLREQYF
v_gene: TRBV2; j_gene: TRBJ2-5; CDR3aa: CASKYLFAGETQYF
v_gene: TRBV2; j_gene: TRBJ2-5; CDR3aa: CASSEASSGRETQYF
v_gene: TRBV7-9; j_gene: TRBJ2-5; CDR3aa: CASTYWPSGQETQYF
v_gene: TRBV18; j_gene: TRBJ2-5; CDR3aa: CASSQLQGLGETQYF
v_gene: TRBV7-2; j_gene: TRBJ2-5; CDR3aa: CASSLADRHQETQYF
v_gene: TRBV18; j_gene: TRBJ2-7; CDR3aa: CASSTSGPYEQYF
v_gene: TRBV27; j_gene: TRBJ2-1; CDR3aa: CASSLWGSPEYEQFF
v_gene: TRBV10-3; j_gene: TRBJ2-1; CDR3aa: CAISEGPVAGVGEQFF
v_gene: TRBV29-1; j_gene: TRBJ2-1; CDR3aa: CSGDRVLDEQFF
v_gene: TRBV6-5; j_gene: TRBJ1-1; CDR3aa: CASSITQGLNTEAFF
v_gene: TRBV4-3; j_gene: TRBJ2-5; CDR3aa: CASGMGGETQYF
v_gene: TRBV28; j_gene: TRBJ2-1; CDR3aa: CASSLWEGQGRNEQFF
v_gene: TRBV28; j_gene: TRBJ2-7; CDR3aa: CASRPPGLALYEQYF
v_gene: TRBV27; j_gene: TRBJ1-1; CDR3aa: CASSEGRTTEAFF
v_gene: TRBV9; j_gene: TRBJ2-1; CDR3aa: CASSVEGGWYNEQFF
v_gene: TRBV19; j_gene: TRBJ1-3; CDR3aa: CASSLTSRAGNTIYF
v_gene: TRBV5-4; j_gene: TRBJ1-3; CDR3aa: CASSLADTIYF
v_gene: TRBV29-1; j_gene: TRBJ1-5; CDR3aa: CSVKGYSNQPQHF
v_gene: TRBV15; j_gene: TRBJ2-3; CDR3aa: CATSRGDSRTDTQYF
v_gene: TRBV7-6; j_gene: TRBJ2-3; CDR3aa: CASSHGRTRTSARTDTQYF
v_gene: TRBV10-2; j_gene: TRBJ1-2; CDR3aa: CASRGTGANYGYTF
v_gene: TRBV19; j_gene: TRBJ2-1; CDR3aa: CASSLSHGGEQFF
v_gene: TRBV5-6; j_gene: TRBJ2-5; CDR3aa: CASTRTAYQETQYF
v_gene: TRBV29-1; j_gene: TRBJ1-1; CDR3aa: CSAIRQVNTEAFF
v_gene: TRBV6-6; j_gene: TRBJ2-4; CDR3aa: CASSAQGANIQYF
v_gene: TRBV7-6; j_gene: TRBJ2-7; CDR3aa: CASSFGQGVPYEQYF
v_gene: TRBV10-3; j_gene: TRBJ2-5; CDR3aa: CAISEVTGRNQETQYF
v_gene: TRBV7-9; j_gene: TRBJ1-2; CDR3aa: CASSLDGWDYGYTF
v_gene: TRBV5-1; j_gene: TRBJ2-5; CDR3aa: CASSLEPTSGRALGQETQYF
v_gene: TRBV6-5; j_gene: TRBJ1-5; CDR3aa: CASRGQGNQPQHF
v_gene: TRBV12-3/TRBV12-4; j_gene: TRBJ2-5; CDR3aa: CASRFGGEETQYF
v_gene: TRBV5-4; j_gene: TRBJ2-3; CDR3aa: CASSLGLAGVEDTQYF
v_gene: TRBV18; j_gene: TRBJ1-1; CDR3aa: CASSLPRTGGTEAFF
v_gene: TRBV28; j_gene: TRBJ2-7; CDR3aa: CASSRPRLAVHEQYF
v_gene: TRBV15; j_gene: TRBJ2-1; CDR3aa: CATSGQLGNEQFF
v_gene: TRBV18; j_gene: TRBJ1-2; CDR3aa: CASSLITPGRRPQIYGYTF
v_gene: TRBV5-1; j_gene: TRBJ2-5; CDR3aa: CASARQGGETQYF
v_gene: TRBV14; j_gene: TRBJ1-1; CDR3aa: CASSQVGVGNTEAFF